These T cell receptor beta chains were read from a single sample in a study of cytomegalovirus exposure and HLA in healthy donors. Repertoires were generated with immunoSEQ multiplex PCR, while TCRdb's copy carries only in-frame clones and drops some. This table holds about 130,000 clones, approximately 81% found once. Sequences were obtained from PBMCs. The receptors were gathered from a male donor in good health and CMV-seronegative. Each CDR3 is given with its conserved first and last residue. A D gene is named only where the DNA matches it firmly. The size field is filled for only some rows; it gives once, few, many or a size class.

size,D,V,J,DNA,CDR3
NA,TRBD1,TRBV14,TRBJ1-5,TGTGCCAGCAGCCAAGATTTGGCGGGGACAGTCAATCAGCCCCAGCATTTT,CASSQDLAGTVNQPQHF
few,TRBD1,TRBV4-3,TRBJ1-2,TGCGCCAGCAGCCAGGGACAGGGCTCTGGCTATGGCTACACCTTC,CASSQGQGSGYGYTF
once,NA,TRBV30,TRBJ1-1,TGTGCCTGGAGTAGGGCAGGGCTGGAATTGGACACTGAAGCTTTCTTT,CAWSRAGLELDTEAFF
NA,NA,TRBV5-1,TRBJ1-4,TGCGCCAGCAGCTTGGAAGGCGGAATTAATGAAAAACTGTTTTTT,CASSLEGGINEKLFF
NA,TRBD1,TRBV7-2,TRBJ2-7,TGTGCCAGCAGCCTAGGACAGGGAAACCAGTACTTC,CASSLGQGNQYF
few,NA,TRBV6-1,TRBJ2-2,TGTGCCAGCAGCTCAGGAGGGCCGGAGACCGGGGAGCTGTTTTTT,CASSSGGPETGELFF
NA,NA,TRBV30,TRBJ2-2,TGTGCCTGGAGTGTAGGAGGGGCCGGGGAGCTGTTTTTT,CAWSVGGAGELFF
NA,NA,TRBV2,TRBJ1-1,TGTGCCAGCAGTGATAACTCAGGAAGGACTGAAGCTTTCTTT,CASSDNSGRTEAFF
NA,NA,TRBV15,TRBJ1-6,TGTGCCACCAGCAGGCCGGAAGGGAGCTCCTATAATTCACCCCTCCACTTT,CATSRPEGSSYNSPLHF
few,TRBD2,TRBV27,TRBJ2-1,TGTGCCAGCAGTTTTAGGCTAGCGGGGAATGAGCAGTTCTTC,CASSFRLAGNEQFF
NA,TRBD1,TRBV11-3,TRBJ2-2,TGTGCCAGCAGCCCCGGGACAGGGGCCACCGGGGAGCTGTTTTTT,CASSPGTGATGELFF
NA,NA,TRBV28,TRBJ1-1,TGTGCCAGCAGTAAAGCAGGGGTTAGGGCTTTCTTT,CASSKAGVRAFF
NA,TRBD2,TRBV14,TRBJ2-3,TGTGCCAGCAGCCACCGCGGCGGGGGAGGAAACACAGATACGCAGTATTTT,CASSHRGGGGNTDTQYF
few,TRBD2,TRBV30,TRBJ2-1,TGTGCCTGGAGTCGGCTGGCGGGAGGGTCCTACAATGAGCAGTTCTTC,CAWSRLAGGSYNEQFF
NA,TRBD2,TRBV19,TRBJ2-3,TGTGCCAGTAATTCCGGGAGGAGGAAAGATACGCAGTATTTT,CASNSGRRKDTQYF
NA,TRBD2,TRBV27,TRBJ2-1,TGTGCCAGCAGTTTATATAGCGGGAACAACAATGAGCAGTTCTTC,CASSLYSGNNNEQFF
NA,NA,TRBV7-6,TRBJ1-3,TGTGCCAGCAGCTTAGCCAACAGTCTCTCTGGAAACACCATATATTTT,CASSLANSLSGNTIYF
NA,NA,TRBV27,TRBJ1-6,TGTGCCAGCGGCCAGGCCTGGGATTCACCCCTCCACTTT,CASGQAWDSPLHF
NA,TRBD1,TRBV4-3,TRBJ1-2,TGCGCCAGCAGTGCAGGGGGCAGTGGTAGTCTAAAGAATGGCTACACCTTC,CASSAGGSGSLKNGYTF
NA,TRBD2,TRBV9,TRBJ2-7,TGTGCCAGCAGCCCCAGGACTAGCGGGACCTACGAGCAGTACTTC,CASSPRTSGTYEQYF
few,NA,TRBV7-2,TRBJ1-1,TGTGCCAGCAGCCTGAGCGTGAACACTGAAGCTTTCTTT,CASSLSVNTEAFF
NA,TRBD2,TRBV28,TRBJ2-5,TGTGCCAGCAGTTTAGGCGGGGGGGGAAAAGAGACCCAGTACTTC,CASSLGGGGKETQYF
NA,NA,TRBV20-1,TRBJ1-2,TGCAGTGCTCCAGGCCTCTATGGCTACACCTTC,CSAPGLYGYTF
NA,NA,TRBV27,TRBJ1-5,TGTGCCACCTCAGCAGGGATTAGCAATCAGCCCCAGCATTTT,CATSAGISNQPQHF
NA,TRBD2,TRBV2,TRBJ2-3,TGTGCCAGCAGTACCCTAGCGGGAGGGCCTAGCACAGATACGCAGTATTTT,CASSTLAGGPSTDTQYF
NA,TRBD1,TRBV19,TRBJ1-6,TGTGCCAGTAGTCCCGACAGGGCCCCCAATTCACCCCTCCACTTT,CASSPDRAPNSPLHF
NA,NA,TRBV19,TRBJ2-1,TGTGCCAGTAGTATAAGTAGCGTGACCTACAATGAGCAGTTCTTC,CASSISSVTYNEQFF
NA,TRBD1,TRBV6-1,TRBJ1-2,TGTGCCAGCAGGGCGGACAGGGGATTTAACTATGGCTACACCTTC,CASRADRGFNYGYTF
NA,TRBD1,TRBV29-1,TRBJ2-1,TGCAGCGCCCAGAGCTGGGGACAGGGTACGTATGAGCAGTTCTTC,CSAQSWGQGTYEQFF
NA,TRBD1,TRBV27,TRBJ1-2,TGTGCCAGCAGGGCCGGGACAGGGGCCTATGGCTACACCTTC,CASRAGTGAYGYTF
NA,TRBD1,TRBV7-2,TRBJ2-5,TGTGCCAGCAGCTTAGTGGACAGGGGAGGAGAGACCCAGTACTTC,CASSLVDRGGETQYF
NA,NA,TRBV6-5,TRBJ1-1,TGTGCCAGCAGTTACCTTGGACATCAGACTGAAGCTTTCTTT,CASSYLGHQTEAFF
few,TRBD2,TRBV5-1,TRBJ2-3,TGCGCCAGCAGCTCGGGAGCGGGGATCGGCACAGATACGCAGTATTTT,CASSSGAGIGTDTQYF
NA,NA,TRBV27,TRBJ2-1,TGTGCCAGCAGTTTCTTGGGGGCAACCTACAATGAGCAGTTCTTC,CASSFLGATYNEQFF
NA,NA,TRBV4-3,TRBJ2-1,TGCGCCAGCAGCCAAGACCCTCGAGCAAACCGTTACAATGAGCAGTTCTTC,CASSQDPRANRYNEQFF
few,NA,TRBV27,TRBJ2-5,TGTGCCAGCCGCTCCGAGAACAGGGTCGGGACCCAGTACTTC,CASRSENRVGTQYF
NA,NA,TRBV7-9,TRBJ1-1,TGTGCCGTTAATGGAGGGTTGAACACTGAAGCTTTCTTT,CAVNGGLNTEAFF
NA,TRBD1,TRBV7-3,TRBJ1-5,TGTGCCAGCAGCTTAGACAGGGTGGATCAGCCCCAGCATTTT,CASSLDRVDQPQHF
NA,TRBD1,TRBV5-1,TRBJ2-5,TGCGCCAGCAGCCCGGGGGGGACAGGGGTACTGGAGACCCAGTACTTC,CASSPGGTGVLETQYF
NA,NA,TRBV5-4,TRBJ2-7,TGTGCCAGCAGCTTAAGGGCAGGGTCCTACGAGCAGTACTTC,CASSLRAGSYEQYF
NA,NA,TRBV7-3,TRBJ2-5,TGTGCCAGCAGCTCCAATGGAGGGGTCCAAGAGACCCAGTACTTC,CASSSNGGVQETQYF
NA,TRBD1,TRBV2,TRBJ2-7,TGTGCCAGCAGGACTTTACGGACAGGGGGCTACGAGCAGTACTTC,CASRTLRTGGYEQYF
few,TRBD2,TRBV29-1,TRBJ2-1,TGCAGCGTTGAACGGCGGGGGGGCCGTGGCAATGAGCAGTTCTTC,CSVERRGGRGNEQFF
NA,NA,TRBV5-1,TRBJ1-1,TGCGCCAGCAGCCCGGGTCAGGGTCGGGCTGAAGCTTTCTTT,CASSPGQGRAEAFF
NA,NA,TRBV30,TRBJ1-1,TGTGCCTGGAGGCTAGGAGGCGTTGGGAACACTGAAGCTTTCTTT,CAWRLGGVGNTEAFF
NA,NA,TRBV7-3,TRBJ2-5,TGTGCCAGCAGCTCAGGGGGGGAGACCCAGTACTTC,CASSSGGETQYF
NA,NA,TRBV6-4,TRBJ2-7,TGTGCCAGCAATCGGAACGGCCTAGCCTACGAGCAGTACTTC,CASNRNGLAYEQYF
NA,TRBD1,TRBV7-2,TRBJ1-4,TGTGCCAGCAGCCCGACGACAGGGGCGGGTGAAAAACTGTTTTTT,CASSPTTGAGEKLFF
NA,NA,TRBV27,TRBJ2-1,TGTGCCAGCAGTATAGGGGGGGGGCCGAGCTCCTACAATGAGCAGTTCTTC,CASSIGGGPSSYNEQFF
NA,NA,TRBV19,TRBJ1-5,TGTGCCAGTAGTACCCCTCGGGAGGGCGTGCTGGGCAATCAGCCCCAGCATTTT,CASSTPREGVLGNQPQHF
NA,NA,TRBV6-6,TRBJ2-3,TGTGCCAGCAGCTCGCTAGGTGAGGCAGATACGCAGTATTTT,CASSSLGEADTQYF
NA,NA,TRBV25-1,TRBJ2-6,TGTGCCGCCGGTCACGACTCTGGGGCCAACGTCCTGACTTTC,CAAGHDSGANVLTF
NA,NA,TRBV9,TRBJ2-7,TGTGCCAGCAGCGTAGGATCCTCCGACTACGAGCAGTACTTC,CASSVGSSDYEQYF
NA,NA,TRBV28,TRBJ2-3,TGTGCCAGCAGTTTGGGGACACAAACAGATACGCAGTATTTT,CASSLGTQTDTQYF